One and the same sample provided the 20 T cell receptor beta chains below, sequenced in a study of technical replicates of blood from a handful of donors. This table comes from immunoSEQ multiplex PCR, and its TCRdb copy is limited to in-frame clones, with some not included. The sample shows tens of thousands of clones, 94% of them seen only once. Source material: T cells isolated from PBMCs. The source of these receptors is a human donor in good health.

The CDR3, as DNA: TGTGCCAGCAGTGATACAGGGAATCTTGTGGCTGGCTACACCTTC. It encodes CASSDTGNLVAGYTF. The V call is TRBV6-1, the J call TRBJ1-2, with a weak D call TRBD1 (6 bases). Per germline, CDR1 MNHNS and CDR2 SASEGT. This CDR3 region has 15 residues. The V end was cut by 3 bases, the J end by 7 bases, with 18 bases between.

The J gene is TRBJ1-5, the V gene TRBV4-1; no firm D call. Germline loops: CDR1 MGHRA, CDR2 YSYEKL. V was pared by 0 bases and J by 0 bases, with 9 bases between. The CDR3 is made up of 16 amino acids. The CDR3: CASSQERRSSNQPQHF. DNA of the CDR3: TGCGCCAGCAGCCAAGAACGGCGGAGTAGCAATCAGCCCCAGCATTTT.

V usage is TRBV30 and J usage is TRBJ1-2, with D maybe TRBD1 (5 bases). CDR1 is GTSNPN, CDR2 SVGIG, per germline (reference sequence). The CDR3 sequence is 15 residues long. V lost 5 bases and J lost 2, with 18 bases in between. CDR3 amino acids: CAWAGGAGRNYGYTF. CDR3 bases: TGTGCCTGGGCCGGAGGGGCAGGCCGAAACTATGGCTACACCTTC.

The J gene is TRBJ2-7, the V gene TRBV6-1, with 9 bases matching TRBD2. This CDR3 is built from 14 residues. Per the germline V gene, CDR1 is MNHNS and CDR2 is SASEGT. Losses at the gene ends were 7 bases for V and 3 bases for J; bases not matched to a gene: 7. CDR3 in DNA: TGTGCCAGCACAGCGGGAGGAGGGGGCTACGAGCAGTACTTC. Translating gives CASTAGGGGYEQYF.

CDR3 amino acids: CASSVAAFYEQYF. CDR3 coding DNA: TGTGCCAGCAGTGTAGCAGCTTTCTACGAGCAGTACTTC. The chain uses TRBV6-1 and TRBJ2-7, with no clear D. Trimming pared 4 bases from V and 3 bases from J, leaving 10 bases between. Germline V gives CDR1 MNHNS, CDR2 SASEGT. This CDR3 is 13 amino acids long.

This clone was counted a single time. DNA of the CDR3: TGTGCCAGCAGCTTGGACCAGGGCTACTCACCCCTCCACTTT. Protein sequence: CASSLDQGYSPLHF. The V gene is TRBV11-2, the J gene TRBJ1-6; possibly TRBD1 for D (5 bases). Per the germline V gene, CDR1 is SGHAT and CDR2 is FQNNGV. Trimming pared 3 bases from V and 10 bases from J, leaving 13 bases between. This CDR3 has 14 residues.

This chain links TRBV6-1 with TRBJ1-5, with TRBD1 as a possible D gene (6 bases). Trimming stripped 5 bases from V and 7 bases from J, with 15 bases between. CDR3 length: 14 residues. Looked up from germline, CDR1 is MNHNS and CDR2 is SASEGT. The CDR3 bases are TGTGCCAGCAGTTTAACAGGGATCGGACAGCCCCAGCATTTT. This encodes CASSLTGIGQPQHF.

The chain has TRBV5-6 and TRBJ1-2; TRBD1 might be the D (6 bases). CDR1 is SGHDT and CDR2 is YYEEEE in the germline V gene. V was trimmed by 5 bases and J by 2 bases, leaving 10 bases between them. The CDR3 is 13 residues long. CDR3 in amino acids: CASSFGQNYGYTF. In DNA form, the CDR3 reads TGTGCCAGCAGTTTTGGACAGAACTATGGCTACACCTTC.

V gene TRBV19 combines with J gene TRBJ2-1; the D gene is possibly TRBD2 (5 bases). V was clipped by 1 base and J by 2 bases, with 9 bases between them. This CDR3 contains 15 residues. CDR1 LNHDA and CDR2 SQIVND come from the germline V gene (reference sequence). CDR3 protein: CASSIAAGAYNEQFF. The CDR3 bases are TGTGCCAGTAGTATAGCCGCCGGGGCCTACAATGAGCAGTTCTTC.

The chain combines TRBV28 with TRBJ1-6; D gene ambiguous. The V gene lost 6 bases and the J gene lost 6 bases, with 12 bases spanning the gap. Germline assignment: CDR1 MDHEN and CDR2 SYDVKM. This CDR3 has 14 amino acids. This chain's CDR3 is CASSLRRGNSPLHF. CDR3 bases: TGTGCCAGCAGCCTAAGGCGGGGTAATTCACCCCTCCACTTT.

The chain recombines TRBV2 with TRBJ2-7; D might be TRBD1 (6 bases). The length of the CDR3 is 14 residues. Trimming pared 6 bases from V and 0 bases from J, leaving 12 bases between. Germline lookup yields CDR1 SNHLY and CDR2 FYNNEI. This CDR3 reads CASRSTGSSYEQYF. In nucleotides, the CDR3 is TGTGCCAGCAGGTCTACAGGGTCCTCCTACGAGCAGTACTTC.

This chain connects TRBV5-1 to TRBJ2-7; 9 bases map to TRBD2. The length of the CDR3 is 16 residues. V shed 0 bases and J 6 bases; nucleotides not matched to a gene: 10. CDR1 is SGHRS and CDR2 is YFSETQ in the germline V gene. CDR3 sequence reads: CASSLEFGLAGSEQYF. CDR3 bases: TGCGCCAGCAGCTTGGAGTTCGGTCTAGCGGGAAGCGAGCAGTACTTC.

The genes are TRBV30 and TRBJ1-1; 8 bases map to TRBD1. This CDR3 is 12 amino acids long. Germline-derived CDR1 and CDR2 are GTSNPN and SVGIG (reference sequence). Unmatched junction bases numbered 4, after V lost 6 bases and J lost 4 bases. CDR3 in DNA: TGTGCCTGCGACAGGGGAGGCACTGAAGCTTTCTTT. Encoded protein: CACDRGGTEAFF. The variable domain in full, with the rest retrieved from reference TRBV30 and TRBJ1-1, is SQTIHQWPATLVQPVGSPLSLECTVEGTSNPNLYWYRQAAGRGLQLLFYSVGIGQISSEVPQNLSASRPQDRQFILSSKKLLLSDSGFYLCACDRGGTEAFFGQGTRLTVV.

This chain connects TRBV28 to TRBJ2-7; the D gene is possibly TRBD2 (5 bases). This CDR3 region has 12 residues. The V gene's germline CDR1 is MDHEN and CDR2 SYDVKM. Trimming took off 7 bases at V and 5 bases at J, with 12 bases between the two ends. DNA of the CDR3: TGTGCCAGCACGGGAAGTCCTGACGAGCAGTACTTC. The encoded protein is CASTGSPDEQYF.

CDR3 amino acids: CASSFLSGGRNEQFF. The CDR3 DNA reads TGTGCCAGCAGCTTCCTCAGCGGGGGTAGGAATGAGCAGTTCTTC. J is TRBJ2-1 and V is TRBV13; 8 positions match TRBD2. CDR3 length equals 15 residues. Per germline, CDR1 PRHDT and CDR2 FYEKMQ (reference sequence). J was trimmed by 7 bases and V by 3 bases; bases with no gene match: 8.

J is TRBJ1-1 and V is TRBV28; D gene unclear. The CDR3 has 13 residues. The germline V gene encodes CDR1 MDHEN and CDR2 SYDVKM. V shed 7 bases and J shed 4 bases, with 13 bases lying between them. The CDR3 DNA reads as TGTGCCAGCACTCCCCCTCCGAGCACTGAAGCTTTCTTT. Translating gives CASTPPPSTEAFF.

This chain joins TRBV7-9 and TRBJ1-1; maybe TRBD1 (5 bases). Per the germline V gene, CDR1 is SEHNR and CDR2 is FQNEAQ (reference sequence). V lost 4 bases, J lost 7 bases, and 10 bases lay in between. The CDR3 consists of 12 residues. CDR3 DNA sequence: TGTGCCAGCAGCTACGGGGGAAGTGAAGCTTTCTTT. It yields the protein CASSYGGSEAFF.

V usage is TRBV7-9 and J usage is TRBJ1-3; D might be TRBD1 (6 bases). This CDR3 region has 14 residues. CDR1 and CDR2 (germline): SEHNR, FQNEAQ (reference sequence). The CDR3 DNA is TGTGCACCCACAAACAGGGATGTTGGAAACACCATATATTTT. Translated: CAPTNRDVGNTIYF.

This chain links TRBV7-9 with TRBJ2-1, with a weak D call TRBD2 (6 bases). CDR1 SEHNR and CDR2 FQNEAQ come from the germline V gene (reference sequence). CDR3 length equals 14 residues. V was trimmed by 3 bases and J by 6 bases, leaving 12 bases between them. The chain's CDR3 is CASSLGGLINEQFF. In nucleotides, the CDR3 is TGTGCCAGCAGCTTGGGGGGACTTATCAATGAGCAGTTCTTC.

V is TRBV2 and J is TRBJ2-7; 8 nucleotides align to TRBD2. The CDR3 loop spans 14 amino acids. The J segment lost 2 bases and the V segment lost 4 bases, leaving 4 bases of the junction unmatched. CDR1 and CDR2 from the germline V gene are SNHLY and FYNNEI. The CDR3 nucleotides are TGTGCCAGCAGTGGTAGCGGGGCCACCTACGAGCAGTACTTC. It encodes CASSGSGATYEQYF.